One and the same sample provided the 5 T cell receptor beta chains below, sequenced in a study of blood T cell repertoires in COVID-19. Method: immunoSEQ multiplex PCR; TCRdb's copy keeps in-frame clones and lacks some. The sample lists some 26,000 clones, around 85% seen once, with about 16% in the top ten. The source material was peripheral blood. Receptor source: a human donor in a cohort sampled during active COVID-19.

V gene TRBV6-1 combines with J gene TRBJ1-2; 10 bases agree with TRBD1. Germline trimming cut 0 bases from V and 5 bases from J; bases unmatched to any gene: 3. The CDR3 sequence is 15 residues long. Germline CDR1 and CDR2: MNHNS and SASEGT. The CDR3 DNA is TGTGCCAGCAGTGAAGCGACAGGGGGCTGGTATGGCTACACCTTC. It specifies CASSEATGGWYGYTF.

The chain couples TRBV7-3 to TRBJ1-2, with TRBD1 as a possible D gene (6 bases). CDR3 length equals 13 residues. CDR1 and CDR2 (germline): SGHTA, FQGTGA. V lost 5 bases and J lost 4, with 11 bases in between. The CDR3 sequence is CASSRDMGYGYTF. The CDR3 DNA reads TGTGCCAGCAGCCGGGACATGGGCTATGGCTACACCTTC.

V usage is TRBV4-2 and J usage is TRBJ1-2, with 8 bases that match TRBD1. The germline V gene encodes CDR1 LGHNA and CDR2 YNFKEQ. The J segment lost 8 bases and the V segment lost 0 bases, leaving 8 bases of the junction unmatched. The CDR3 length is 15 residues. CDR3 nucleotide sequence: TGTGCCAGCAGCCAAGACAGGGGGCAAGAGAGGGGCTACACCTTC. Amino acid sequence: CASSQDRGQERGYTF.

CDR3 in amino acids: CASSYSTRMNTEAFF. The CDR3 nucleotides are TGTGCCAGCAGTTACTCGACAAGAATGAACACTGAAGCTTTCTTT. V usage is TRBV6-5 and J usage is TRBJ1-1; D unclear. The CDR3 extends over 15 amino acids. Germline CDR1 MNHEY, CDR2 SVGAGI. The V end was cut by 0 bases, the J end by 0 bases, with 8 bases between.

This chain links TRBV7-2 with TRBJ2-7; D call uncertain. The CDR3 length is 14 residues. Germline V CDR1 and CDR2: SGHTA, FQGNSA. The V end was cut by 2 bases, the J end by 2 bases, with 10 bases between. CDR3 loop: CASSLSAGPYEQYF. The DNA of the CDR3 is TGTGCCAGCAGCTTATCAGCAGGTCCCTACGAGCAGTACTTC.